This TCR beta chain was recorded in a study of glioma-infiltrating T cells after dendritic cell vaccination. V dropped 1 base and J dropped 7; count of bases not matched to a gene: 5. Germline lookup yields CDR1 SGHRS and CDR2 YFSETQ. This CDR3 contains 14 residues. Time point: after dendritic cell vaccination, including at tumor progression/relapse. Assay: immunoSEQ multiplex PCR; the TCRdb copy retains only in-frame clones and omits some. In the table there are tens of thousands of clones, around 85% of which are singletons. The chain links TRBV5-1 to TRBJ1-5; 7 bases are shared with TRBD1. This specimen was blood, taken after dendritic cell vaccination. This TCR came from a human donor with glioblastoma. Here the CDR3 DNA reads TGCGCCAGCAGCTTGCAAGGGGGCGACCAGCCCCAGCATTTT. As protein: CASSLQGGDQPQHF.